A selection of T cell receptor beta chains follows, all from one sample in a study of T-cell memory formation after mild COVID-19. TCRdb called the 5' RACE reads again in MiXCR, with one record for every CDR3 protein. Of some 270,000 distinct CDR3 sequences in the sample, less than 20% were seen once. Sequenced: PBMCs or a T cell subset sorted from them (not recorded which). These receptors originate from an adult woman who had mild COVID-19 (a few samples of this study predate the infection). Cell type and time point are not known. Both conserved end residues are part of each CDR3. The D gene is left open where the match is weak. Some rows mark clone size as missing; the rest say once, few, many or name a class of expanded clone.

len	v_gene	abundance	d_gene	j_gene	CDR3aa
12	TRBV9	many	.	TRBJ2-1	CASSSTYNEQFF
15	TRBV4-2	few	TRBD2	TRBJ2-2	CASSRIAGNTGELFF
12	TRBV10-3	.	TRBD1	TRBJ2-3	CASNRGADTQYF
18	TRBV11-3	few	.	TRBJ1-6	CASSSKTTVDTPHSPLHF
16	TRBV7-2	many	TRBD1	TRBJ2-5	CASSLVGQGALETQYF
15	TRBV20-1	.	.	TRBJ1-2	CSAISTRLQARGYTF
13	TRBV19	once	.	TRBJ1-1	CASSIGAYSEAFF
14	TRBV5-6	.	TRBD1	TRBJ1-5	CASRIAGGSQPQHF
12	TRBV9	.	.	TRBJ1-1	CASSAFNTEAFF
16	TRBV6-6	many	.	TRBJ1-5	CASSSQYRDSDQPQHF
16	TRBV7-2	.	.	TRBJ1-6	CASSLTGTTGNSPLHF
17	TRBV7-2	few	TRBD1	TRBJ1-5	CASSVGQGVRGNQPQHF
16	TRBV5-1	.	.	TRBJ2-7	CASSLGSYRNSYEQYF
16	TRBV6-1	few	TRBD1	TRBJ1-2	CASSEGQGRANYGYTF
13	TRBV14	few	.	TRBJ1-1	CASSQDLTTEAFF
14	TRBV29-1	.	TRBD2	TRBJ2-5	CSVDPGLVGETQYF
15	TRBV6-1	.	.	TRBJ2-7	CASSEVGESSYEQYF
17	TRBV4-1	.	TRBD2	TRBJ2-1	CASSQVRGRGGPNEQFF
16	TRBV21-1	few	.	TRBJ2-5	CASSNRGTHPWETQYF
14	TRBV2	few	TRBD1	TRBJ2-3	CATAVGQTTDTQYF
14	TRBV28	.	.	TRBJ1-3	CASLGHYSGNTIYF
12	TRBV29-1	few	.	TRBJ2-7	CSVSPTVGEQYF
16	TRBV24-1	few	TRBD2	TRBJ2-3	CATSDRTRGSTDTQYF